The T cell receptor (beta chain) under discussion was sequenced for a study of blood T cell repertoires in COVID-19. The overall study: Acute and convalescent COVID-19 specimens originated in the United States, Italy and Spain. Sources were T cells, B-cell-depleted T cells, or PBMCs; the material itself was cDNA or gDNA.

In the study's own analysis: It was from reference gene primer amplification that nucleated cell counts were estimated. Profiling relied on immunoSEQ multiplex PCR, and the TCRdb table lists in-frame clones only, not all of them. Clone size and V and J calls were adopted from that table, with D and trimming inferred from the DNA. Of 75,000 to 95,000 clones in the sample, approximately 88% were seen once. This TCR came from a man between 50 and 59 years old with active COVID-19. Sequencing was done on a sample of peripheral blood.

CDR3 amino acids: CTSGPRGEAFF. The CDR3 DNA is TGCACCAGCGGTCCCAGGGGTGAAGCTTTCTTT. This chain connects TRBV1 to TRBJ1-1; the table's D call TRBD1 went unverified against the DNA. TRBV1 is given as a pseudogene. The CDR3 extends over 11 amino acids.